This TCR beta chain was sequenced during a study of a mutant IDH1 vaccine in newly diagnosed glioma. Across the study: Vaccination started 4-6 weeks after radiotherapy alone, or with temozolomide cycles. Patients previously underwent radiotherapy, temozolomide, or both, and most underwent both.

Assay: immunoSEQ multiplex PCR; the TCRdb copy retains only in-frame clones and omits some. The sample holds about 50,000 clones, 78% seen once. For this clone: Its antigen is as yet unknown.

As to time point: week 5, during vaccination. Every vaccine dose comprised 300 ug of mutant IDH1 20-mer peptide plus topical imiquimod. This CDR3 has 15 amino acids. The V gene end was trimmed by 4 bases and the J gene end by 4 bases; junction bases not matched to a gene: 9. CDR1 MGHDK and CDR2 SYGVNS come from the germline V gene. This rearrangement joins TRBV25-1 to TRBJ1-2; TRBD1 matches 7 bases. This sample comprised PBMCs, obtained from a glioma patient whose treatment included an IDH1 peptide vaccine. This TCR was recovered from a man in his forties or fifties with glioma. In DNA form, the CDR3 reads TGTGCCAGCAGTGTGCCGGGACAGAGCTTCTATGGCTACACCTTC. Its protein product is CASSVPGQSFYGYTF.